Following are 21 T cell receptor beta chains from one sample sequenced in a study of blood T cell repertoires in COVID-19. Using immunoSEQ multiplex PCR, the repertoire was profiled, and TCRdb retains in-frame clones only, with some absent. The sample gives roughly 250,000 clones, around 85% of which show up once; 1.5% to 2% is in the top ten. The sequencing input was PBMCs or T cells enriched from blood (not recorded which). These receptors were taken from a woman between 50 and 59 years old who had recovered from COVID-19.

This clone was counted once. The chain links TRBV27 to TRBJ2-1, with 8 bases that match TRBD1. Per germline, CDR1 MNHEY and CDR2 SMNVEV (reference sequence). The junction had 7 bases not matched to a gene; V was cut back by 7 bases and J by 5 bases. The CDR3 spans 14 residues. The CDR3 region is CASTRDRGDNEQFF. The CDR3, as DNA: TGTGCCAGCACTCGTGACAGGGGTGACAATGAGCAGTTCTTC.

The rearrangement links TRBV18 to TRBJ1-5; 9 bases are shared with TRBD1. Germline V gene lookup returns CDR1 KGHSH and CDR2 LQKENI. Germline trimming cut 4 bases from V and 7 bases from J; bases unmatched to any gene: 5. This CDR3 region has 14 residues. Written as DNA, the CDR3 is TGTGCCAGCTCACAAGGGACAGGGAAACAGCCCCAGCATTTT. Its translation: CASSQGTGKQPQHF. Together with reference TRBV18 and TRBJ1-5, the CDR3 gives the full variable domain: NAGVMQNPRHLVRRRGQEARLRCSPMKGHSHVYWYRQLPEEGLKFMVYLQKENIIDESGMPKERFSAEFPKEGPSILRIQQVVRGDSAAYFCASSQGTGKQPQHFGDGTRLSIL.

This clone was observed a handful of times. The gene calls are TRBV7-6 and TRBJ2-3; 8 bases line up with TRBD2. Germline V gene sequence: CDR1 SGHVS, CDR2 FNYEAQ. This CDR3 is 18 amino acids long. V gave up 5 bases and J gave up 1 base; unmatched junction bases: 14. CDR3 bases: TGTGCCAGCAGCCCAGGCAGGGGTGACGGGAGGGGCACAGATACGCAGTATTTT. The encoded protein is CASSPGRGDGRGTDTQYF.

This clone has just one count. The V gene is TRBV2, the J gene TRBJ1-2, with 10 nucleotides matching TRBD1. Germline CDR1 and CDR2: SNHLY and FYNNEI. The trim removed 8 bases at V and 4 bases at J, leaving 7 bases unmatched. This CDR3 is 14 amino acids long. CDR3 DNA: TGTGCCAGCGGGACAGGGGACAGTATCTATGGCTACACCTTC. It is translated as CASGTGDSIYGYTF.

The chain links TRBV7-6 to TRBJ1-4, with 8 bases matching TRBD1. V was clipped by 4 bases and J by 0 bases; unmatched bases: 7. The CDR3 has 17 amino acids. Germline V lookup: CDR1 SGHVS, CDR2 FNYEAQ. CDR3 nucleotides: TGTGCCAGCAGCTCGGGCCTACAGGGGGCAACTAATGAAAAACTGTTTTTT. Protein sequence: CASSSGLQGATNEKLFF.

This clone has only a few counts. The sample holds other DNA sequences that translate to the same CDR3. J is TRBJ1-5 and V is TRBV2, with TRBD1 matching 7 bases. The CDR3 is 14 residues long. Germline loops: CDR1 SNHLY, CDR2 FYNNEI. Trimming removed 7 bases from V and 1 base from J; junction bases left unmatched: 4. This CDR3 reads CASTLGQSNQPQHF. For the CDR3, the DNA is TGTGCCAGCACCCTGGGACAGAGCAATCAGCCCCAGCATTTT.

This CDR3 reads CASSLDGTSGKYEQYF. The CDR3 bases are TGCGCCAGCAGCTTGGATGGGACTAGCGGGAAATACGAGCAGTACTTC. V usage is TRBV5-1 and J usage is TRBJ2-7, with TRBD2 matching over 13 bases. V lost 0 bases, J lost 4 bases, and 4 bases stayed unmatched. Germline values: CDR1 SGHRS, CDR2 YFSETQ. This CDR3 is built from 16 residues.

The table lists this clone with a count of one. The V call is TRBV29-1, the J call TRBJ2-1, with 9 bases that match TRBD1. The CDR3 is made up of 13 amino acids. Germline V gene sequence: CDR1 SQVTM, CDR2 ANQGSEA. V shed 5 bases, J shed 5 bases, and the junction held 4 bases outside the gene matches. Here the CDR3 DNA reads TGCAGCGTTAGGACAGGGGCTAACAATGAGCAGTTCTTC. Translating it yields CSVRTGANNEQFF.

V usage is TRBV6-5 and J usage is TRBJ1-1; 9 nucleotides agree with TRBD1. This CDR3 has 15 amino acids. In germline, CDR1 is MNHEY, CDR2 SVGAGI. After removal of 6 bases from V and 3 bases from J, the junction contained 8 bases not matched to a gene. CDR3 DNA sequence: TGTGCCAGCAGATTACAGGGGGCTTTCGACACTGAAGCTTTCTTT. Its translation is CASRLQGAFDTEAFF.

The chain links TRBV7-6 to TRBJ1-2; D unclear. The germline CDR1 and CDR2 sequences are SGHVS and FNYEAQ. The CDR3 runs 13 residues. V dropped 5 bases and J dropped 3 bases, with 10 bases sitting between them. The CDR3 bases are TGTGCCAGCAGCCCGGATCAGGACTATGGCTACACCTTC. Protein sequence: CASSPDQDYGYTF.

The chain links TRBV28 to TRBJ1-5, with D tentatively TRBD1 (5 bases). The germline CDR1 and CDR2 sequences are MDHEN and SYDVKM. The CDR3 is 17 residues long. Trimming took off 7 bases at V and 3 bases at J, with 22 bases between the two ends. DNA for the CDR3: TGTGCCAGCACTACCCGCAGGGATTACAGTGTCAATCAGCCCCAGCATTTT. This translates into CASTTRRDYSVNQPQHF.

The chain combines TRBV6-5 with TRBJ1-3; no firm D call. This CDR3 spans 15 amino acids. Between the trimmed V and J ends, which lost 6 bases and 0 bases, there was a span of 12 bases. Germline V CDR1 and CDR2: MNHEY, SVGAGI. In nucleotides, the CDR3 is TGTGCCAGCAGCCCCGGACTGGGCTCTGGAAACACCATATATTTT. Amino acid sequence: CASSPGLGSGNTIYF.

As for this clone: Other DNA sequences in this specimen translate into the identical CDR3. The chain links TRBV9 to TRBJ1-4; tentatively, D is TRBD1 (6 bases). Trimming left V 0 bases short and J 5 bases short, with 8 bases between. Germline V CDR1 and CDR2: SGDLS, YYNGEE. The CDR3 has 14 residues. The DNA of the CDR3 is TGTGCCAGCAGCGTAGATAGGGGGAATGAAAAACTGTTTTTT. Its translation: CASSVDRGNEKLFF. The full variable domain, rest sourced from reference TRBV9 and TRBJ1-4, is DSGVTQTPKHLITATGQRVTLRCSPRSGDLSVYWYQQSLDQGLQFLIQYYNGEERAKGNILERFSAQQFPDLHSELNLSSLELGDSALYFCASSVDRGNEKLFFGSGTQLSVL.

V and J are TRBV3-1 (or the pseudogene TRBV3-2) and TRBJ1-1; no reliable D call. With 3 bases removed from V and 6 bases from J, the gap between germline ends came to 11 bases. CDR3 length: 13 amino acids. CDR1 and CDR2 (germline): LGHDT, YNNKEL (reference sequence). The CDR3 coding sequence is TGTGCCAGCAGCCATCTTGGGGAGGCTGAAGCTTTCTTT. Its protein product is CASSHLGEAEAFF.

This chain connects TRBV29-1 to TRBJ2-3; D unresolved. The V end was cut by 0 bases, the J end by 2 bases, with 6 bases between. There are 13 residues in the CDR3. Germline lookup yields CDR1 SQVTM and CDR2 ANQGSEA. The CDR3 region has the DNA TGCAGCGTTGAAGAGTCAGACACAGATACGCAGTATTTT. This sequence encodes CSVEESDTDTQYF.

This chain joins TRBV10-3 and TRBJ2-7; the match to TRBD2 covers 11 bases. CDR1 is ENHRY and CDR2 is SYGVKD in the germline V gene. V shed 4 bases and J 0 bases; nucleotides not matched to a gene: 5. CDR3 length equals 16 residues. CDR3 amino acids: CAISGTGTSGSYEQYF. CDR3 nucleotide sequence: TGTGCCATCAGTGGAACAGGGACTAGCGGCTCCTACGAGCAGTACTTC.

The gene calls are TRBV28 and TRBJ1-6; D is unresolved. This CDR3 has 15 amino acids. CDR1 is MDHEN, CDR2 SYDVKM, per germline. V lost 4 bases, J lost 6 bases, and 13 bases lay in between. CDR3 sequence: CASSSYEVGNSPLHF. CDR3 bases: TGTGCCAGCAGTTCCTACGAGGTCGGTAATTCACCCCTCCACTTT.

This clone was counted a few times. The CDR3: CASSSGAGVMLTRGYTF. The DNA for the CDR3 is TGTGCCAGCAGTTCCGGGGCAGGGGTGATGCTTACGCGTGGCTACACCTTC. The genes are TRBV28 and TRBJ1-2; tentative D call: TRBD1 (6 bases). The CDR3 consists of 17 residues. The germline V and J ends were trimmed by 4 bases and 7 bases, with 25 bases remaining between them. Germline V gene lookup returns CDR1 MDHEN and CDR2 SYDVKM.

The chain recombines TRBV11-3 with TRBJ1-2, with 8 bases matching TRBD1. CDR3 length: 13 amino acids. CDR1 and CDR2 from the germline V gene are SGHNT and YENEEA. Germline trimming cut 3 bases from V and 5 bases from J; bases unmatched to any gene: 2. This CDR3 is CASSLGQEYGYTF. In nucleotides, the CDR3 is TGTGCCAGCAGCTTGGGACAGGAGTATGGCTACACCTTC.

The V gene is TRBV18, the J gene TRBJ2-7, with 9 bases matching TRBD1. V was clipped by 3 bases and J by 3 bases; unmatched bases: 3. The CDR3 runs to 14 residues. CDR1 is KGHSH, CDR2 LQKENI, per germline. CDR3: CASSPGQGSYEQYF. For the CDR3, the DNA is TGTGCCAGCTCACCGGGACAGGGAAGCTACGAGCAGTACTTC.

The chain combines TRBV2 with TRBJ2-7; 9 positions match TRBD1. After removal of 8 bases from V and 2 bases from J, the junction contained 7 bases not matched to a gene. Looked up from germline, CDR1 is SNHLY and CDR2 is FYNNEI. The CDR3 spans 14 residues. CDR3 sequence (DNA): TGTGCCAGCCGTACGGGACAGGGAACCTACGAGCAGTACTTC. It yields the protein CASRTGQGTYEQYF.